A single sample gave rise to the 7 T cell receptor beta chains below, sequenced in a study of blood T cell repertoires in COVID-19. The table came from immunoSEQ multiplex PCR; TCRdb's copy has only in-frame clones and leaves some out. The profile shows roughly 290,000 clones, more than 75% of them singletons. Material for sequencing was peripheral blood. The receptors derive from a woman aged 50 to 60 who had recovered from COVID-19.

The chain recombines TRBV11-2 with TRBJ2-7; TRBD1 aligns across 9 bases. This CDR3 spans 14 amino acids. The ends lost 2 bases at V and 3 bases at J; junction bases unmatched: 2. Germline assignment: CDR1 SGHAT and CDR2 FQNNGV. The CDR3 DNA is TGTGCCAGCAGCTTAACAGGGGGCAGCTACGAGCAGTACTTC. Translation gives CASSLTGGSYEQYF.

This sequence joins TRBV27 and TRBJ2-1, with 11 bases identical to TRBD1. The V and J ends lost 6 bases and 6 bases, in that order; junction bases with no gene match: 7. The CDR3 extends over 15 amino acids. Germline CDR1 reads MNHEY; CDR2 reads SMNVEV (reference sequence). CDR3 DNA: TGTGCCAGCAGAACCGGGACAGGGGGAATCAATGAGCAGTTCTTC. It encodes CASRTGTGGINEQFF.

The chain has TRBV29-1 and TRBJ1-3; possible D gene TRBD1, 5 bases. The CDR3 is 13 amino acids. Trimming stripped 4 bases from V and 0 bases from J, with 7 bases between. The germline CDR1 and CDR2 sequences are SQVTM and ANQGSEA. Here the CDR3 DNA reads TGCAGCGTTGCACAGGACTCTGGAAACACCATATATTTT. Translation gives CSVAQDSGNTIYF. The entire variable domain, with the rest obtained from reference TRBV29-1 and TRBJ1-3, is as follows: SAVISQKPSRDICQRGTSLTIQCQVDSQVTMMFWYRQQPGQSLTLIATANQGSEATYESGFVIDKFPISRPNLTFSTLTVSNMSPEDSSIYLCSVAQDSGNTIYFGEGSWLTVV.

The V gene is TRBV10-3, the J gene TRBJ2-1; TRBD2 matches 16 bases. Trimming took 9 bases from V and 4 from J; bases not matched to a gene: 3. Germline-derived CDR1 and CDR2 are ENHRY and SYGVKD. The CDR3 length is 15 residues. CDR3 sequence (DNA): TGTGCCATTGGGACTAGCGGGGGGGTATACAATGAGCAGTTCTTC. Its protein product is CAIGTSGGVYNEQFF.

This clone has just one count. V usage is TRBV6-5 and J usage is TRBJ2-7, with a possible D match to TRBD2 (6 bases). V lost 6 bases and J 4 bases, leaving 13 bases between the germline ends. Germline CDR1 reads MNHEY; CDR2 reads SVGAGI. The CDR3 totals 13 residues. The CDR3 region is CASSPGVGYEQYF. The DNA for the CDR3 is TGTGCCAGCAGCCCGGGGGTGGGGTACGAGCAGTACTTC.

The V call is TRBV24-1, the J call TRBJ2-2, with a weak D call TRBD1 (6 bases). The CDR3 runs 15 residues. CDR1 and CDR2 (germline): KGHDR, SFDVKD. V was trimmed by 4 bases and J by 8 bases, leaving 16 bases between them. CDR3 amino acids: CATSDPGHLTGELFF. DNA of the CDR3: TGTGCCACCAGTGACCCGGGACATCTTACGGGGGAGCTGTTTTTT.

This rearrangement joins TRBV4-1 to TRBJ2-7, with D perhaps matching TRBD1 (7 bases). CDR1 and CDR2 from the germline V gene are MGHRA and YSYEKL. The CDR3 length is 16 residues. The V gene lost 3 bases and the J gene lost 4 bases, with 19 bases spanning the gap. The CDR3 DNA reads TGCGCCAGCAGCCACCAGGGGGGCCAAGACGTGTACGAGCAGTACTTC. Its translation is CASSHQGGQDVYEQYF.